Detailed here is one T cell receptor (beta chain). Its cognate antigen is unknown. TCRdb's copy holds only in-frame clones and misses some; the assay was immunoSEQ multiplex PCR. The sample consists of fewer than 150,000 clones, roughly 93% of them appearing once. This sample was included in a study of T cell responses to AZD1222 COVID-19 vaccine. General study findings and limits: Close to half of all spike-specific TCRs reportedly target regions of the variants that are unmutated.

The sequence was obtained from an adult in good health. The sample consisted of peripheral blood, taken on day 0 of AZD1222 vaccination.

The CDR3 reads CASSQGPSTDTQYF. CDR3 DNA: TGTGCCAGCAGTCAGGGACCCAGCACAGATACGCAGTATTTT. The J gene is TRBJ2-3, the V gene TRBV27; D possibly uses TRBD1 or TRBD2 (5 bases each). The germline V and J ends were trimmed by 5 bases and 0 bases, with 9 bases remaining between them. The CDR3 runs to 14 residues. The germline V gene encodes CDR1 MNHEY and CDR2 SMNVEV (reference sequence).